This is a list of T cell receptor beta chains from one sample in a study of T-cell memory formation after mild COVID-19. TCRdb itself ran the 5' RACE reads through MiXCR, one entry per CDR3 protein. The sample has 100,000 to 150,000 distinct CDR3 sequences; 17% are singletons. Sample: PBMCs or a T cell subset sorted from them (not recorded which). The source is a man between 18 and 29 years old who had mild COVID-19 (a few samples of this study predate the infection). Cell type and time point are not known. CDR3s include the opening cysteine and the closing phenylalanine or tryptophan. The D gene is left open where the match is weak. Size tells how often a clone was seen (once, few, many) or the class of an expanded clone, and some rows leave it out.

few	TRBD1	TRBV5-5	TRBJ2-5	TGTGCCAGCAGCTTGGGATTGACAGGGCTCAAGACCCAGTACTTC	CASSLGLTGLKTQYF
.	.	TRBV18	TRBJ1-2	TGTGCCAGCTCACCAGGCGAAGGGGCTCACTATGGCTACACCTTC	CASSPGEGAHYGYTF
.	TRBD1	TRBV18	TRBJ2-3	TGTGCCAGCTCATCCGGGACAGAGGGGCCAGATACGCAGTATTTT	CASSSGTEGPDTQYF
.	.	TRBV5-1	TRBJ2-1	TGCGCCAGCAGCCCCGCTTTTGGCAGCACCAATGAGCAGTTCTTC	CASSPAFGSTNEQFF
.	.	TRBV18	TRBJ1-1	TGTGCCAGCTCACCACCGGAGAACACTGAAGCTTTCTTT	CASSPPENTEAFF
few	.	TRBV6-5	TRBJ1-5	TGTGCCAGCAGAGACAGAAGCAATCAGCCCCAGCATTTT	CASRDRSNQPQHF
.	.	TRBV9	TRBJ2-1	TGTGCCAGCAATTCGGGCTCCTACAATGAGCAGTTCTTC	CASNSGSYNEQFF
many	TRBD2	TRBV4-1	TRBJ2-1	TGCGCCAGCAGCCAACTCCCGGCAGCTAGCGGGGGGGTGCACAATGAGCAGTTCTTC	CASSQLPAASGGVHNEQFF
.	TRBD1	TRBV5-1	TRBJ2-6	TGCGCCAGCAGCACCAGGACAGGAGGCTTCTCTGGGGCCAACGTCCTGACTTTC	CASSTRTGGFSGANVLTF
medium-sized	.	TRBV10-3	TRBJ2-3	TGTGCCATCAGTGACCCCGGGACCCGAACAGATACGCAGTATTTT	CAISDPGTRTDTQYF
.	.	TRBV6-6	TRBJ1-5	TGTGCCAGCAGTTACTCGAAGAGGGTCGGTAATCAGCCCCAGCATTTT	CASSYSKRVGNQPQHF
few	TRBD1	TRBV7-2	TRBJ2-3	TGTGCCAGCAGCCCGACATTGACAGGGGCCTCGCAGTATTTT	CASSPTLTGASQYF
few	.	TRBV5-5	TRBJ1-2	TGTGCCAGCAGCCTCCCGGGGGCAGGAGGGAACTATGGCTACACCTTC	CASSLPGAGGNYGYTF
.	.	TRBV11-1	TRBJ1-5	TGTGCCAGCAGCTCAGGGTTCGGGCCCCAGCATTTT	CASSSGFGPQHF